This passage covers 18 T cell receptor beta chains from one sample sequenced in a study of blood T cell repertoires in COVID-19. TCRdb keeps only in-frame clones here, not all; method: immunoSEQ multiplex PCR. The data contain 76,000 or so clones, around 79% of them singletons. Sequencing input: peripheral blood. All receptors derive from a man in his forties or fifties with acute or convalescent COVID-19.

This clone appeared once. The CDR3 nucleotides are TGTGCCAGCAGCTTCGGGACTAGCGGGAGGGCACCCACAGATACGCAGTATTTT. Its translation: CASSFGTSGRAPTDTQYF. The V gene is TRBV7-2, the J gene TRBJ2-3, with 16 bases fitting TRBD2. Per the germline V gene, CDR1 is SGHTA and CDR2 is FQGNSA. After removal of 3 bases from V and 2 bases from J, the junction contained 5 bases not matched to a gene. This CDR3 has 18 amino acids.

For this clone: The CDR3 end shows no conserved phenylalanine or tryptophan, and so a read error is likely. The limits of the CDR3 on the DNA are not certain, so only TCRdb's listed CDR3 is given. The gene calls are TRBV21-1 and TRBJ1-4; the table's D call, TRBD1, was not checked against the DNA. TRBV21-1 is annotated as a pseudogene. The CDR3 numbers 10 amino acids, ends counted. The chain's CDR3 is CASSKGGGGA.

The chain employs TRBV12-3 or TRBV12-4 and TRBJ1-1; no definite D call. CDR3 length: 12 amino acids. Trimming shortened V by 2 bases and J by 8 bases, and 9 bases separated the two germline ends. Here the CDR3 reads CASSLSGREAFF. The CDR3, as DNA: TGTGCCAGCAGTTTATCCGGCAGGGAAGCTTTCTTT.

This chain connects TRBV12-3 or TRBV12-4 to TRBJ2-5; the D is unclear. The CDR3 contains 13 residues. The ends were cut back, 1 base at V and 5 bases at J, with 8 bases in the middle. The CDR3 is CASSLGRYETQYF. The CDR3, as DNA: TGTGCCAGCAGTTTAGGGCGGTATGAGACCCAGTACTTC.

This chain links TRBV4-3 with TRBJ1-2; D is possibly TRBD1 (6 bases). The CDR3 extends over 15 amino acids. Germline assignment: CDR1 LGHNA and CDR2 YSLEER. Trimming left V 1 base short and J 4 bases short, with 13 bases between. The CDR3 bases are TGCGCCAGCAGCCAAGCTCGGGACACGGGCTATGGCTACACCTTC. This codes for CASSQARDTGYGYTF.

The chain carries TRBV19 and TRBJ1-1; 8 positions match TRBD1. Germline V gene sequence: CDR1 LNHDA, CDR2 SQIVND (reference sequence). The CDR3 runs 17 residues. After removal of 6 bases from V and 6 bases from J, the junction contained 18 bases not matched to a gene. This chain's CDR3 is CASRLSPAGGEIAEAFF. CDR3 sequence (DNA): TGTGCCAGTAGATTGTCGCCGGCAGGGGGCGAGATCGCTGAAGCTTTCTTT.

The chain combines TRBV28 with TRBJ2-7, with 7 bases aligning to TRBD1. V gave up 6 bases and J gave up 2 bases; unmatched junction bases: 7. CDR3 length: 14 residues. The germline V gene encodes CDR1 MDHEN and CDR2 SYDVKM. CDR3 region: CASRPGTATYEQYF. CDR3 sequence (DNA): TGTGCCAGCAGGCCCGGGACAGCTACCTACGAGCAGTACTTC.

V is TRBV11-3 and J is TRBJ2-5; D is possibly TRBD1 (6 bases). V dropped 2 bases and J dropped 5 bases, with 15 bases sitting between them. The CDR3 loop spans 15 amino acids. Germline V gene data show CDR1 as SGHNT and CDR2 as YENEEA. In DNA form, the CDR3 reads TGTGCCAGCAGCTTAACAGGGAAGGGGGTTGAGACCCAGTACTTC. This encodes CASSLTGKGVETQYF. The full variable domain, rest sourced from reference TRBV11-3 and TRBJ2-5, is EAGVVQSPRYKIIEKKQPVAFWCNPISGHNTLYWYLQNLGQGPELLIRYENEEAVDDSQLPKDRFSAERLKGVDSTLKIQPAELGDSAVYLCASSLTGKGVETQYFGPGTRLLVL.

V and J are TRBV5-1 and TRBJ2-3; D is perhaps TRBD2 (7 bases). With 4 bases removed from V and 2 bases from J, the gap between germline ends came to 14 bases. The CDR3 spans 15 residues. CDR1 and CDR2 (germline): SGHRS, YFSETQ. The CDR3 DNA follows: TGCGCCAGCAGCCCTAGGGGGGGGCTCACAGATACGCAGTATTTT. This encodes CASSPRGGLTDTQYF.

The gene calls are TRBV5-1 and TRBJ1-4; 7 bases agree with TRBD1. Germline trimming cut 2 bases from V and 0 bases from J; bases unmatched to any gene: 4. The length of the CDR3 is 16 residues. Germline V lookup: CDR1 SGHRS, CDR2 YFSETQ. The CDR3: CASSFQGGPTNEKLFF. The CDR3 DNA is TGCGCCAGCAGCTTTCAGGGGGGACCAACTAATGAAAAACTGTTTTTT.

The J gene is TRBJ2-5, the V gene TRBV27, with D perhaps TRBD2 (7 bases). The germline V gene encodes CDR1 MNHEY and CDR2 SMNVEV (reference sequence). Trimming cost V 5 bases and J 9 bases, with 22 bases left between them. The CDR3 is 15 residues long. CDR3 amino acids: CASSPPSTGRGAQYF. Here the CDR3 DNA reads TGTGCCAGCAGTCCCCCCTCGACAGGTCGGGGGGCCCAGTACTTC.

The table lists this clone with a few counts. The chain has TRBV5-1 and TRBJ1-2; 7 bases match TRBD1. The germline V gene encodes CDR1 SGHRS and CDR2 YFSETQ. The V segment lost 4 bases and the J segment 0 bases; nucleotides outside the gene matches: 9. The CDR3 runs 16 residues. The CDR3 reads CASSEGQEGANYGYTF. DNA of the CDR3: TGCGCCAGCAGCGAAGGACAGGAGGGAGCTAACTATGGCTACACCTTC.

V and J are TRBV7-3 and TRBJ2-1; D not resolved. V was trimmed by 3 bases and J by 0 bases, leaving 9 bases between them. The CDR3 loop spans 15 amino acids. Germline V CDR1 and CDR2: SGHTA, FQGTGA. The CDR3: CASSLRKSSYNEQFF. The DNA for the CDR3 is TGTGCCAGCAGCTTGCGGAAAAGCTCCTACAATGAGCAGTTCTTC.

This chain joins TRBV19 and TRBJ1-2, with TRBD1 identical over 11 bases. The CDR3 is made up of 16 amino acids. The junction had 14 bases not matched to a gene; V was cut back by 10 bases and J by 4 bases. In germline, CDR1 is LNHDA, CDR2 SQIVND (reference sequence). CDR3 sequence: CATTGDRGSGFYGYTF. Written as DNA, the CDR3 is TGTGCCACCACGGGGGACAGGGGGTCGGGGTTCTATGGCTACACCTTC.

The sample holds one count of this clone. The chain employs TRBV4-3 and TRBJ1-1, with D tentatively TRBD1 (6 bases). Germline-derived CDR1 and CDR2 are LGHNA and YSLEER. The CDR3 is 17 amino acids. Trimming pared 1 base from V and 1 base from J, leaving 16 bases between. CDR3 amino acids: CASSQVSEGDKNTEAFF. The CDR3 DNA sequence: TGCGCCAGCAGCCAAGTATCTGAGGGGGATAAGAACACTGAAGCTTTCTTT.

This rearrangement joins TRBV27 to TRBJ2-2; the match to TRBD2 covers 8 bases. The ends lost 5 bases at V and 5 bases at J; junction bases unmatched: 10. The CDR3 consists of 16 residues. Germline V gene sequence: CDR1 MNHEY, CDR2 SMNVEV (reference sequence). The CDR3 DNA is TGTGCCAGCAGTCCCTCACACACGGGGGGGACCGGGGAGCTGTTTTTT. It specifies CASSPSHTGGTGELFF.

On this clone: Other DNA sequences in this sample translate to the same CDR3. The chain has TRBV7-8 and TRBJ2-7; 7 bases line up with TRBD1. The CDR3 totals 13 residues. Trimming took 5 bases from V and 1 from J; bases not matched to a gene: 2. The V gene's germline CDR1 is SGHVS and CDR2 FQNEAQ. This chain's CDR3 is CASSPGQSYEQYF. The CDR3 nucleotides are TGTGCCAGCAGCCCGGGACAGTCCTACGAGCAGTACTTC.

The V gene is TRBV5-8, the J gene TRBJ1-5; D ambiguous. The germline V gene encodes CDR1 SGHTS and CDR2 YDEGEE. The V end lost 0 bases, the J end lost 2 bases, and 12 bases lay between the germline ends. The CDR3 covers 16 residues. This CDR3 reads CASSLVQVVGNQPQHF. The CDR3 nucleotides read TGTGCCAGCAGCTTGGTGCAGGTTGTTGGCAATCAGCCCCAGCATTTT.